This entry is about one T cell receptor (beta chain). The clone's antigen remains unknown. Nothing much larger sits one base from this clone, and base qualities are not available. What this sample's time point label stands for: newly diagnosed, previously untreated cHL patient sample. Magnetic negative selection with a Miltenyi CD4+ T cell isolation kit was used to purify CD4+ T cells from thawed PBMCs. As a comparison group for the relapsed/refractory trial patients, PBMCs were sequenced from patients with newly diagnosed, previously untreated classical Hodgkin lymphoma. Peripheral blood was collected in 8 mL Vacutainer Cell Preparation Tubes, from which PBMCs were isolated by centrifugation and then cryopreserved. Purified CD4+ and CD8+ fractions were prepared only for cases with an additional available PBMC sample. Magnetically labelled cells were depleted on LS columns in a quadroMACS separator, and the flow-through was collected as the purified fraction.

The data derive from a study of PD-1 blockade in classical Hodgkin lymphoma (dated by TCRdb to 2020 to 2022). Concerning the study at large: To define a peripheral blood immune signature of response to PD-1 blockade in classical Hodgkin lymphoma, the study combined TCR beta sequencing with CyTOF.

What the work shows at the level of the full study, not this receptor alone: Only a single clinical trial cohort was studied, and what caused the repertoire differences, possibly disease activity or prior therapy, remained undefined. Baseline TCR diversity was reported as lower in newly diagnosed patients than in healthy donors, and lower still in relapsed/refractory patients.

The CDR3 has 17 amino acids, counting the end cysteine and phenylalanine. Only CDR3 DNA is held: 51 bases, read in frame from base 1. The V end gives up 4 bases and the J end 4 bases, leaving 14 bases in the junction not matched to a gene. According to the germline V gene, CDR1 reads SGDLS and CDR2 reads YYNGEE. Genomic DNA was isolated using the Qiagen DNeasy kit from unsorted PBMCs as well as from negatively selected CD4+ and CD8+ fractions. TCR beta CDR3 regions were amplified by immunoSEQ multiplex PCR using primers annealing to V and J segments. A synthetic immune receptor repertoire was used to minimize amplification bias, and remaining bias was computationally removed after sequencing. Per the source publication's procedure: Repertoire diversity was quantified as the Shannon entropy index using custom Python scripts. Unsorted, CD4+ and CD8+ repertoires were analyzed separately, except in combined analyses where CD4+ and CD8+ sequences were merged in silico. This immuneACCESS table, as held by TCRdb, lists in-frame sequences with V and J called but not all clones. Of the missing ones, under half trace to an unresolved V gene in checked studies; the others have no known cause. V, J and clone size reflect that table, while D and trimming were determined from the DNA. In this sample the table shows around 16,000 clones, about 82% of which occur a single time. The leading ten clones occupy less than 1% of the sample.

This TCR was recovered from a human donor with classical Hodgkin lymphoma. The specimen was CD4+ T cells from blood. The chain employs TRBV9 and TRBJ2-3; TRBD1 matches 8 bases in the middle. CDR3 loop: CASSTISGTGRSDTQYF. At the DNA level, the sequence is TGTGCCAGCAGCACCATATCCGGGACAGGCAGATCAGATACGCAGTATTTT.